Listed here are 9 T cell receptor beta chains from one sample, sequenced in a study of blood T cell repertoires in COVID-19. Repertoires were generated with immunoSEQ multiplex PCR, while TCRdb's copy carries only in-frame clones and drops some. The table includes under 100,000 clones, 80% to 90% detected once. Source material: peripheral blood. The receptors stem from a man aged 45-65 years with active COVID-19.

This clone was picked up one time. V and J are TRBV28 and TRBJ2-7, with TRBD2 matching 8 bases. Trimming took 6 bases from V and 1 from J; bases not matched to a gene: 11. Germline V gene data show CDR1 as MDHEN and CDR2 as SYDVKM. The CDR3 extends over 16 amino acids. The CDR3 is CASRPYGTRLSYEQYF. The CDR3, as DNA: TGTGCCAGCAGACCATACGGGACTAGGTTATCCTACGAGCAGTACTTC.

This chain links TRBV6-5 with TRBJ1-1; 9 bases line up with TRBD1. The germline V gene has CDR1 MNHEY and CDR2 SVGAGI. CDR3 size: 14 residues. Unmatched junction bases numbered 8, after V lost 2 bases and J lost 10 bases. The CDR3 loop reads CASSYGTGTSRAFF. Written as DNA, the CDR3 is TGTGCCAGCAGTTACGGGACAGGGACTAGTAGAGCTTTCTTT.

The rearrangement links TRBV15 to TRBJ1-6; weak D call: TRBD1 (6 bases). There are 16 residues in the CDR3. V was shortened by 0 bases and J by 9 bases, with 15 bases between the two germline ends. Germline V lookup: CDR1 LNHNV, CDR2 YYDKDF (reference sequence). Here the CDR3 DNA reads TGTGCCACCAGCAGAGATAATGGGCTACAGGGTTCACCCCTCCACTTT. Translated, it gives CATSRDNGLQGSPLHF.

Within the sample, this clone is medium-sized. The rearrangement uses TRBV19 and TRBJ2-7; a weak D match, TRBD1 (6 bases). This CDR3 comprises 14 residues. With 1 base removed from V and 3 bases from J, the gap between germline ends came to 10 bases. Germline V gives CDR1 LNHDA, CDR2 SQIVND (reference sequence). The CDR3 DNA reads as TGTGCCAGTAGTATAGCAGGGGACATCTACGAGCAGTACTTC. This translates into CASSIAGDIYEQYF.

This clone was seen more than once but under ten times. This chain links TRBV6-2 or TRBV6-3 with TRBJ2-7; possible D gene TRBD1, 6 bases. Trimming took 3 bases from V and 4 from J, leaving 19 bases between them. Germline lookup yields CDR1 MNHEY and CDR2 SVGEGT. The CDR3 length is 16 residues. The CDR3 protein is CASSYRRWDTRYEQYF. The CDR3 coding sequence is TGTGCCAGCAGTTATCGGAGGTGGGACACAAGGTACGAGCAGTACTTC.

This clone is labeled as medium-sized (0.01 to 0.1%). The V and J genes are TRBV28 and TRBJ2-1; the D gene is possibly TRBD1 (5 bases). CDR3 size: 13 residues. V lost 4 bases to trimming and J lost 8 bases, with 12 bases between them. Germline CDR1 MDHEN, CDR2 SYDVKM. The CDR3 spells CASSSPMGHEQFF. The CDR3 DNA reads TGTGCCAGCAGTTCGCCGATGGGGCATGAGCAGTTCTTC.

The chain has TRBV11-2 and TRBJ1-6; D ambiguous. This CDR3 has 12 residues. V was shortened by 5 bases and J by 10 bases, with 9 bases between the two germline ends. The germline gives CDR1 SGHAT, CDR2 FQNNGV. CDR3 nucleotides: TGTGCCAGCAGCCCCGTCGGGTCACCCCTCCACTTT. It yields the protein CASSPVGSPLHF.

This clone was counted once. This rearrangement joins TRBV4-1 to TRBJ1-2, with D perhaps matching TRBD1 (6 bases). Deletions cut 4 bases from V and 4 bases from J, with 16 bases between. Germline CDR1 MGHRA, CDR2 YSYEKL. The CDR3 is 15 residues long. CDR3 coding DNA: TGCGCCAGCAGCCGCGGGCCTGGACAGTCCTATGGCTACACCTTC. As protein: CASSRGPGQSYGYTF.

This chain links TRBV5-1 with TRBJ2-1, with 15 bases identical to TRBD2. The germline CDR1 and CDR2 sequences are SGHRS and YFSETQ. This CDR3 comprises 17 residues. With 4 bases clipped from V and 8 bases from J, the junction kept 10 bases outside the gene matches. The chain's CDR3 is CASSGGLAGGPGDEQFF. CDR3 DNA: TGCGCCAGCAGCGGAGGACTAGCGGGGGGGCCTGGTGATGAGCAGTTCTTC.